Given below is one TCR beta chain in context. This clonotype was observed a few times. The antigen it recognizes is unknown. It has no much larger one-base neighbor in the sample; base qualities were not kept. The CDR3 runs 14 amino acids, cysteine and phenylalanine included. CDR3 DNA is the only sequence kept; it has 42 bases, read in frame from the first base. Compared with germline, V lacks 7 bases and J lacks 7 bases; bases without a gene match: 6. Per the germline V gene, MGHDK is the CDR1 and SYGVNS is the CDR2. These data belong to a study of T cell repertoires in cytomegalovirus infection (dated by TCRdb to the late 2010s). For the study in its entirety: Donor HLA type was relevant to the analysis, as public TCR beta signatures indicated carriage of CMV infection together with the matching HLA type. Overall study results and their limits: The ex vivo response was dominated by HLA-C-restricted CMV-specific TCR beta clonotypes, which also provided the single most frequent clonotype in two of eight donors. Carriers of CMV infection plus the relevant HLA type were discriminated by the cumulative frequency of public TCR beta family members in the study cohort and in an independent roughly 370-donor cohort.

Instrument used: Illumina HiSeq 1500. TCRdb reanalyzed the raw reads on its own, using fastp at Q25 for trimming and MiXCR for clone calling, and kept in-frame beta chains. For every CDR3 protein sequence, its rows merge into one entry that carries the most common genes and DNA. In this sample the table shows approximately 170,000 distinct CDR3 sequences, around 15% of which occur a single time. The ten largest make up about a quarter of the sample. The material sequenced was PBMCs. This clonotype was sampled from a human donor in good health (CMV status not recorded). Some clones in this sample may be carry-over from other donors' samples. The rearrangement joined TRBV25-1 to TRBJ2-1; 11 central bases correspond to TRBD2. In nucleotide form, the sequence is TGTGCCAGCACCCCAGGGACTAGCGGAAATGAGCAGTTCTTC. Its translation reads: CASTPGTSGNEQFF.